This T cell receptor beta chain emerged from a study of T cells in Graves' hyperthyroidism and ophthalmopathy. Findings and caveats of the study: Most thyroid clonotypes expanded above 0.001 appeared in blood too. The model identified upcoming ophthalmopathy a median roughly 6.5 months ahead of onset.

The V gene lost 5 bases and the J gene lost 5 bases, with 13 bases spanning the gap. This CDR3 has 14 residues. Germline V gene data show CDR1 as SEHNR and CDR2 as FQNEAQ (reference sequence). Researchers amplified the TCR beta CDR3 regions from RNA transcripts. TCR CDR3 underwent first-round RT-PCR with the HTBI primer set. MiXCR was run by TCRdb on the multiplex PCR reads, yielding one entry per CDR3 protein. Among approximately 330,000 distinct CDR3 sequences listed, around a sixth were seen once. This clonotype has just a few counts. Its matching antigen is unknown. The diagnoses drew upon clinical symptoms, serum thyroxine and TRAb, thyroid ultrasound and orbital computed tomography.

This chain uses TRBV7-9 with TRBJ1-5; D uncertain. The sequenced sample was blood. This receptor was identified in a woman between 50 and 59 years old with Graves' hyperthyroidism. The CDR3 protein is CASSPISVDQPQHF. For the CDR3, the DNA is TGTGCCAGCAGCCCTATATCGGTAGATCAGCCCCAGCATTTT.